This TCR beta chain was retrieved from a study of T-cell memory formation after mild COVID-19 (dated by TCRdb to the early 2020s). With regard to the full study: TCR sequence clusters from the two donors were found to be largely donor specific. Two young, previously healthy adult volunteers made up the cohort, one male and one female. In two donors, T-cell clones that expanded and contracted after mild COVID-19 were tracked by sequencing TCRalpha and TCRbeta repertoires over time.

Ficoll-Paque density gradient centrifugation was the method used to isolate PBMCs. The table lists this clonotype with a few counts. Its antigen remains undetermined. No much larger clone exists at a distance of one base, and base qualities are not known. For CDR1 and CDR2, the germline V gene lists SGHRS and YFSETQ. Spanning cysteine to phenylalanine, the CDR3 consists of 12 amino acids. Here the CDR3 DNA is all that survives: 36 bases in frame from base 1. At the junction V is shortened by 4 bases and J by 7 bases, with 11 bases in between. Broader findings and caveats from the paper: The second-wave clones that peaked on day 37 were not confirmed to be SARS-CoV-2 specific. Clones that contracted from day 15 to 85 showed balanced CD4/CD8 phenotypes, whereas a second wave of clones that expanded from day 15 to 37 leaned towards CD4+. Only a couple of mild cases were covered by the study, and larger cohorts that include severe cases with pre-infection samples were considered necessary. Some responding clones were found in pre-infection memory, which suggests that pre-existing cross-reactive memory T cells took part in the SARS-CoV-2 response. Contracting CD4+ clones were located mainly in the CM and EM memory subsets, whereas CD8+ clones were found to be enriched in EMRA.

Sequencing took place on an Illumina NovaSeq 6000. TCRalpha and TCRbeta cDNA libraries were built by 5'RACE with constant-segment primers, adding sample barcodes and unique molecular identifiers. Trizol reagent was used to extract RNA from every sample. Library amplification was performed in two PCR steps, and a second sample barcode and Illumina TruSeq adapters were introduced in the second step. The libraries were sequenced on an Illumina NovaSeq using 2 x 150 bp paired-end reads. For the original study's pipeline: Reads were demultiplexed and collapsed into UMI-guided consensus sequences with migec v1.2.7. Using mixcr v2.1.11, UMI consensuses were aligned to TRA and TRB V and J templates and then assembled into clonotypes. A clonotype was counted as expanded or contracted only when both edgeR and NoisET called the clonotype significant, with the noise models trained on biological replicates. For edgeR calls, the thresholds were a false discovery rate-adjusted p below 0.01 and a log2 fold-change of 1. As an exploratory analysis of dynamics, max-normalized trajectories of the 1000 most abundant clonotypes were examined with PCA combined with hierarchical clustering. Separately sequenced CD4+ and CD8+ repertoires were used to assign the CD4 or CD8 phenotype of responding clones. In TCRdb, the public reads were trimmed at Q25 with fastp and aligned with MiXCR, with productive beta chains retained. All rows with the same CDR3 protein become a single entry with the most common DNA and genes. These V and J calls are TCRdb output, not the study's own analysis. This sample lists roughly 450,000 distinct CDR3 sequences; 15% to 20% were detected once. 12% of the sample goes to the ten largest clones.

This receptor was identified in an adult woman who had mild COVID-19 (a few samples of this study predate the infection). The sample titles of this study are shuffled in the database, so cell type and time point are left out; the donor was told from shared clones. This receptor chain uses TRBV5-1 and TRBJ1-2; the D gene assignment is ambiguous. The sequencing input was PBMCs or a T cell subset sorted from them (not recorded which). The DNA sequence is as follows: TGCGCCAGCAGCACGGGCCTAATTGGCTACACCTTC. Its protein reads: CASSTGLIGYTF.